This TCR beta chain was recorded in a study of identical twins. CDR1 and CDR2 from the germline V gene are LGHDT and YNNKEL (reference sequence). V shed 4 bases and J shed 7 bases, with 10 bases lying between them. The CDR3 loop spans 13 amino acids. A universal primer site arose from template switching, and cDNA bore unique molecular identifiers. TCRdb reprocessed the 5' RACE reads with MiXCR, giving one entry per CDR3 protein. The sample has under 1 million distinct CDR3 sequences, 9% to 15% seen once. The same specimen was also included in a second study, on yellow fever vaccine responses in identical twins.

This TCR was sampled from a woman aged 18-29 years in good health. Source material: PBMCs. The chain uses TRBV3-1 and TRBJ1-4; D call uncertain. DNA of the CDR3: TGTGCCAGCAGCCTGGGGTACGGTGAAAAACTGTTTTTT. Translation gives CASSLGYGEKLFF. The complete variable domain, with remaining parts taken from reference TRBV3-1 and TRBJ1-4, reads DTAVSQTPKYLVTQMGNDKSIKCEQNLGHDTMYWYKQDSKKFLKIMFSYNNKELIINETVPNRFSPKSPDKAHLNLHINSLELGDSAVYFCASSLGYGEKLFFGSGTQLSVL.